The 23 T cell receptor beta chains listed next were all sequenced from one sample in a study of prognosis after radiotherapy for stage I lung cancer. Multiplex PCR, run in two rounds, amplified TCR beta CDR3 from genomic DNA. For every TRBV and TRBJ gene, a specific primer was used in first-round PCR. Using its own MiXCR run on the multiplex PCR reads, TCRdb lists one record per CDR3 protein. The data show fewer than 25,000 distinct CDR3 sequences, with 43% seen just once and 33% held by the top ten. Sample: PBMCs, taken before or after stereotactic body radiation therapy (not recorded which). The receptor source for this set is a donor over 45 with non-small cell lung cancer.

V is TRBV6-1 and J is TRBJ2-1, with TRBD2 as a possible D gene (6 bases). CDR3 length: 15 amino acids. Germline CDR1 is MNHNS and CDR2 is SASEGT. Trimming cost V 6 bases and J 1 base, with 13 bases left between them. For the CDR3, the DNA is TGTGCCAGCAGGCACCGGGGGACGTCCTACAATGAGCAGTTCTTC. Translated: CASRHRGTSYNEQFF.

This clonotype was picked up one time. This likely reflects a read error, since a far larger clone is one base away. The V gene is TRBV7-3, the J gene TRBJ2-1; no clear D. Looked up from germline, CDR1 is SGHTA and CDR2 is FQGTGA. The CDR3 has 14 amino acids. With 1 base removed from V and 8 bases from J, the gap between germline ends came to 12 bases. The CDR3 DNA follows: TGTGCCAGCAGCTTAATGGTACTATCCGATGAGCAGTTCTTC. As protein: CASSLMVLSDEQFF.

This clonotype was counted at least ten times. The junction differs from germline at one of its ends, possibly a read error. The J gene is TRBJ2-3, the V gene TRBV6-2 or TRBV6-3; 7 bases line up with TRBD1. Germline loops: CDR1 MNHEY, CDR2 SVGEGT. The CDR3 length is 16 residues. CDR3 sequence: CASSYFDQGDWDTQYF. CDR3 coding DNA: TGTGCCAGCAGCTACTTTGACCAGGGGGATTGGGATACGCAGTATTTT.

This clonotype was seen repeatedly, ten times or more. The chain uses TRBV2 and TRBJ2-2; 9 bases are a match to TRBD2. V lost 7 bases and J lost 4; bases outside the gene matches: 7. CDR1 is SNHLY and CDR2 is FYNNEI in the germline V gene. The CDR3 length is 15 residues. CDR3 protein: CASNSAGGGTGELFF. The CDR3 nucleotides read TGTGCCAGCAATTCAGCGGGGGGTGGCACCGGGGAGCTGTTTTTT.

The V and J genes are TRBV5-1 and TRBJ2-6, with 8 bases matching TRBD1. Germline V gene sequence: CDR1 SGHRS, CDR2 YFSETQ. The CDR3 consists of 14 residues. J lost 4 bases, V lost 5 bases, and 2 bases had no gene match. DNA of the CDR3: TGCGCCAGCAGGGACAGGGCGGGGGCCAACGTCCTGACTTTC. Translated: CASRDRAGANVLTF.

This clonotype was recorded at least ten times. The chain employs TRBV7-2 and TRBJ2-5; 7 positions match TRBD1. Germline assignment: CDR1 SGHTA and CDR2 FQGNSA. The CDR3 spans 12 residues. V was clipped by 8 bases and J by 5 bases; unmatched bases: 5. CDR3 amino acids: CASARGRETQYF. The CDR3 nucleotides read TGTGCCAGCGCTAGGGGGCGGGAGACCCAGTACTTC.

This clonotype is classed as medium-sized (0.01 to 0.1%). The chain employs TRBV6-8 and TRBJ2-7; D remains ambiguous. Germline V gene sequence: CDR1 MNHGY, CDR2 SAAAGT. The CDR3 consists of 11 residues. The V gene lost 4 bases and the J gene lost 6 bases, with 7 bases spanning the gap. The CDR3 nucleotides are TGTGCCAGCAGTTCCCTTACCGAGCAGTACTTC. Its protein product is CASSSLTEQYF.

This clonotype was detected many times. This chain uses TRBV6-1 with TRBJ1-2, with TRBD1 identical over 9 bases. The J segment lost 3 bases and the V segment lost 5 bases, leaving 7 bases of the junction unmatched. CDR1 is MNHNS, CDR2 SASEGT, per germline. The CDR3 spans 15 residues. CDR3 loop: CASSKRDRGDYGYTF. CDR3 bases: TGTGCCAGCAGTAAACGAGACAGGGGGGACTATGGCTACACCTTC.

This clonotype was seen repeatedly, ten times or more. The CDR3 nucleotides read TGTGCCAGCAGCCAAGACAGGGGGCGAGAGACCCAGTACTTC. Its protein is CASSQDRGRETQYF. The rearrangement uses TRBV3-1 and TRBJ2-5, with 8 bases fitting TRBD1. J was trimmed by 4 bases and V by 0 bases; bases with no gene match: 1. The CDR3 has 14 residues. Germline lookup yields CDR1 LGHDT and CDR2 YNNKEL (reference sequence).

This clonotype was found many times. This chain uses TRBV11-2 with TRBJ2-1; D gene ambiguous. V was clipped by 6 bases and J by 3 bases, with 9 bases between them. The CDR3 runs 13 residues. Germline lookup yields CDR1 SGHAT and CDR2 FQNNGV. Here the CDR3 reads CASSVRHYNEQFF. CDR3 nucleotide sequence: TGTGCCAGCAGTGTCCGGCACTACAATGAGCAGTTCTTC.

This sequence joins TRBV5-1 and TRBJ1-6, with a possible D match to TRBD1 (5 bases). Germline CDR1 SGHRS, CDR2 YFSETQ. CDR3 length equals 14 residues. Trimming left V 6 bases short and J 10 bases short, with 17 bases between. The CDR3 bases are TGCGCCAGCAACATGGGGGGGGGTGTATCACCCCTCCACTTT. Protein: CASNMGGGVSPLHF. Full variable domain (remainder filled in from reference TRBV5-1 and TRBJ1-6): KAGVTQTPRYLIKTRGQQVTLSCSPISGHRSVSWYQQTPGQGLQFLFEYFSETQRNKGNFPGRFSGRQFSNSRSEMNVSTLELGDSALYLCASNMGGGVSPLHFGNGTRLTVT.

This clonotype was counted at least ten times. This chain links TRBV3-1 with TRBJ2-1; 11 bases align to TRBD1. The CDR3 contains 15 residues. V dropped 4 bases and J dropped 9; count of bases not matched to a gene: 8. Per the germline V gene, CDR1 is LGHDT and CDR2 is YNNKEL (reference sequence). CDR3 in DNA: TGTGCCAGCAGCCCGGGACAGGGGGACGCAGGTGAGCAGTTCTTC. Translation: CASSPGQGDAGEQFF.

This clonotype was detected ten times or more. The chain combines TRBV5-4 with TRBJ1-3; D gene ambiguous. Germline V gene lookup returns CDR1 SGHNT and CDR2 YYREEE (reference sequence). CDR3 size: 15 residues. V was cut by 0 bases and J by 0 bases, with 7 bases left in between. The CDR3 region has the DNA TGTGCCAGCAGCTTGGACCCGGGCTCTGGAAACACCATATATTTT. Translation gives CASSLDPGSGNTIYF.

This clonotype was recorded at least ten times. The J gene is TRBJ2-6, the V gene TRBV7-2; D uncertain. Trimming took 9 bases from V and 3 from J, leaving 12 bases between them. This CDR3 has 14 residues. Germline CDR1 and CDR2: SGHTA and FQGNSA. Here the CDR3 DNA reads TGTGCCAGTTCACCTAACAATGGGGCCAACGTCCTGACTTTC. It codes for CASSPNNGANVLTF.

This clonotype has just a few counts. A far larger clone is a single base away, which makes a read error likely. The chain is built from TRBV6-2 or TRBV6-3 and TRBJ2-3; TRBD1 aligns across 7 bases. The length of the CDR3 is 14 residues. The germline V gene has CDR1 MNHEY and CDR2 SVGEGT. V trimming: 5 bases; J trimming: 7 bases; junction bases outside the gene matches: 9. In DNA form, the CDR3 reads TGTGCCAGCAGTGCGGACAGGCACAGATATACGCAGTATTTT. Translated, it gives CASSADRHRYTQYF.

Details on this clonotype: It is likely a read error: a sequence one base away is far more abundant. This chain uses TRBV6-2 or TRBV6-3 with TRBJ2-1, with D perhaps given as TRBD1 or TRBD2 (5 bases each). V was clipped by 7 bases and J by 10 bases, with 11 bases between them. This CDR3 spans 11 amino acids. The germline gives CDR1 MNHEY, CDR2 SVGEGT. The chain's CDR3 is CASTGTYEQFF. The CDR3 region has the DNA TGTGCCAGCACGGGGACCTACGAGCAGTTCTTC.

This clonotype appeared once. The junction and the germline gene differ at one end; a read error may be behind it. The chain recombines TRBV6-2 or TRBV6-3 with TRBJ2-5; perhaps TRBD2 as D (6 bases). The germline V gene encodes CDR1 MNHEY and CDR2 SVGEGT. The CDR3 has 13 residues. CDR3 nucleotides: TGTGCCAGCAGTGGAGCTTCCCGGGAGACCCATTACTTC. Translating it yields CASSGASRETHYF.

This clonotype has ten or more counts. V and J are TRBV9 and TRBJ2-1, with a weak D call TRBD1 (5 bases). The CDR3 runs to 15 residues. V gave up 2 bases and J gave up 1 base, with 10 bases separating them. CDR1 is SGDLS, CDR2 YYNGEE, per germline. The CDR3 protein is CASSVAGNSYNEQFF. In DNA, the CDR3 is TGTGCCAGCAGCGTGGCAGGGAATTCCTACAATGAGCAGTTCTTC.

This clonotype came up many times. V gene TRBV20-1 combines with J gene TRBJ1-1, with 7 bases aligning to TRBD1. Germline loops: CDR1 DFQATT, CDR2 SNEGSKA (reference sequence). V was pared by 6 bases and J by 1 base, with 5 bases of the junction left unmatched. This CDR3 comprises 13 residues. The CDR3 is CSALDRWNTEAFF. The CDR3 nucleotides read TGCAGTGCCTTGGACAGGTGGAACACTGAAGCTTTCTTT.

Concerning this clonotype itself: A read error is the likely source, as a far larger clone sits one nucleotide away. This CDR3 is CASSWDREHGYTF. CDR3 coding DNA: TGTGCCAGCAGCTGGGACAGGGAGCATGGCTACACCTTC. The rearrangement uses TRBV6-4 and TRBJ1-2, with 9 positions matching TRBD1. CDR3 length: 13 residues. Germline loops: CDR1 MRHNA, CDR2 SNTAGT. The V segment lost 6 bases and the J segment 6 bases; nucleotides outside the gene matches: 5.

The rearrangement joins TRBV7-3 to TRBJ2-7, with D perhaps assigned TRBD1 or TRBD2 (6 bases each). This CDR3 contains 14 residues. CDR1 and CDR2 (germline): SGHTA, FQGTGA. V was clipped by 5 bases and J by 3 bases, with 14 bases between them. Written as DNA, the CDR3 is TGTGCCAGCAGCACGGTAGGGGGGCACTACGAGCAGTACTTC. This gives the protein CASSTVGGHYEQYF. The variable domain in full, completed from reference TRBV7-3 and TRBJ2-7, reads GAGVSQTPSNKVTEKGKYVELRCDPISGHTALYWYRQSLGQGPEFLIYFQGTGAADDSGLPNDRFFAVRPEGSVSTLKIQRTERGDSAVYLCASSTVGGHYEQYFGPGTRLTVT.

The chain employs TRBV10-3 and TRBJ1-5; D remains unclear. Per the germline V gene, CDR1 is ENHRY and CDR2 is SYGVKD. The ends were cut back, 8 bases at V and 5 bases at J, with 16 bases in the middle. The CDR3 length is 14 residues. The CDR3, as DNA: TGTGCCATCTCTGTAACGGGGTCAGATCAGCCCCAGCATTTT. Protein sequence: CAISVTGSDQPQHF.

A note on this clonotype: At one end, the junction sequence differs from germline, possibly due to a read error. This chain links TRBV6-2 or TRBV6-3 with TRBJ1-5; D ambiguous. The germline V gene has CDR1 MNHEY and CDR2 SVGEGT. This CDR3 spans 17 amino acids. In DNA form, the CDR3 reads TGTGCCAGCAGTTACTCGAAGCGGGTTTGGAGCAATAAGCCACAGCATTTT. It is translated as CASSYSKRVWSNKPQHF.